This TCR beta chain comes out of a study of T-cell reconstitution after alpha-beta-depleted transplantation in children. Study-wide results and limits: Most T-cell counts and diversity one year after the transplant came from T cells that were newly produced.

V lost 1 base to trimming and J lost 3 bases, with 6 bases between them. The CDR3 contains 14 residues. Points on this clonotype: Its antigen is undetermined.

The TCRbeta library was prepared with unique molecular identifiers. Using its own MiXCR run on the PCR reads, TCRdb lists one record per CDR3 protein. Of approximately 110,000 distinct CDR3 sequences listed, more than 20% were seen once; the top ten hold roughly a tenth. The chain couples TRBV12-3 or TRBV12-4 to TRBJ2-2, with D perhaps matching TRBD1 (5 bases). Here the sequenced sample was PBMCs, mostly from graft donor cells, taken 180 days after TCRalphabeta/CD19-depleted stem cell transplant. The sequence derives from a male patient between 2 and 10 years old who had a stem cell transplant for chronic granulomatous disease, so the T cells may come from the graft donor. Here the CDR3 DNA reads TGTGCCAGCAGTTTAGTAGGGGACACCGGGGAGCTGTTTTTT. Translated, it gives CASSLVGDTGELFF.